The 16 T cell receptor beta chains given below trace back to one sample, sequenced in a study of cytomegalovirus exposure and HLA in healthy donors. Primers included in the PCR were 60 Vbeta and 13 Jbeta primers. The repertoire was sequenced with immunoSEQ multiplex PCR; TCRdb's copy has only in-frame clones and lacks some. The sample holds about 180,000 clones, under 80% seen once. Sequencing was carried out using PBMCs. Receptor source: a human donor in good health.

The genes are TRBV30 and TRBJ1-5; 11 bases fit TRBD1. The CDR3 has 14 amino acids. CDR1 is GTSNPN and CDR2 is SVGIG in the germline V gene (reference sequence). The V segment lost 1 base and the J segment 5 bases; nucleotides outside the gene matches: 1. The CDR3 sequence is CAWSGTGGDQPQHF. The CDR3, as DNA: TGTGCCTGGAGTGGGACAGGGGGCGATCAGCCCCAGCATTTT.

The CDR3, as DNA: TGCGCCAGCAGCTTTAATGGGGGGGACCAAGAGACCCAGTACTTC. It codes for CASSFNGGDQETQYF. The J gene is TRBJ2-5, the V gene TRBV5-1; the match to TRBD2 covers 7 bases. Per the germline V gene, CDR1 is SGHRS and CDR2 is YFSETQ. V lost 2 bases and J lost 0; bases outside the gene matches: 4. The CDR3 spans 15 residues.

The CDR3 spells CASTSSGGNKKFF. CDR3 DNA: TGTGCCAGCACCTCTAGCGGGGGGAACAAAAAGTTCTTC. V usage is TRBV6-1 and J usage is TRBJ2-1, with TRBD2 matching over 11 bases. The CDR3 sequence is 13 residues long. CDR1 is MNHNS and CDR2 is SASEGT in the germline V gene. The V segment lost 7 bases and the J segment 14 bases; nucleotides outside the gene matches: 10.

In this sample, this clone turned up a few times. The chain couples TRBV28 to TRBJ1-1; 7 bases are a match to TRBD1. The CDR3 covers 12 residues. V was clipped by 6 bases and J by 10 bases; unmatched bases: 8. Per germline, CDR1 MDHEN and CDR2 SYDVKM. DNA of the CDR3: TGTGCCAGCAGCCTATGGGACAGCGCAGCTTTCTTT. This encodes CASSLWDSAAFF.

V and J are TRBV6-5 and TRBJ1-5, with TRBD1 matching 8 bases. Germline V gene lookup returns CDR1 MNHEY and CDR2 SVGAGI. The ends lost 6 bases at V and 1 base at J; junction bases unmatched: 5. The CDR3 totals 15 residues. CDR3 region: CASRPTGASNQPQHF. The CDR3 DNA reads as TGTGCCAGCAGACCGACAGGGGCGAGCAATCAGCCCCAGCATTTT.

The chain carries TRBV30 and TRBJ2-2; no definite D call. The CDR3 is made up of 14 amino acids. The germline CDR1 and CDR2 sequences are GTSNPN and SVGIG (reference sequence). V lost 2 bases and J lost 0, with 7 bases in between. The CDR3 loop reads CAWSRLANTGELFF. CDR3 bases: TGTGCCTGGAGTAGACTGGCGAACACCGGGGAGCTGTTTTTT.

The J gene is TRBJ1-1, the V gene TRBV6-5; 7 positions agree with TRBD1. The CDR3 extends over 14 amino acids. Germline CDR1 is MNHEY and CDR2 is SVGAGI. The ends lost 1 base at V and 5 bases at J; junction bases unmatched: 4. The CDR3 loop is CASSYYAGGTEAFF. CDR3 coding DNA: TGTGCCAGCAGTTACTATGCAGGGGGAACTGAAGCTTTCTTT.

V is TRBV7-2 and J is TRBJ1-2; maybe TRBD1 (6 bases). This CDR3 contains 14 residues. CDR1 and CDR2 from the germline V gene are SGHTA and FQGNSA. V lost 0 bases, J lost 8 bases, and 13 bases lay in between. The CDR3 reads CASSLAHRERGYTF. DNA for the CDR3: TGTGCCAGCAGCTTAGCTCACAGGGAACGAGGCTACACCTTC.

This chain uses TRBV5-6 with TRBJ2-3; TRBD2 aligns across 7 bases. Per the germline V gene, CDR1 is SGHDT and CDR2 is YYEEEE. The V gene end was trimmed by 0 bases and the J gene end by 4 bases; junction bases not matched to a gene: 5. The CDR3 has 15 residues. CDR3 sequence: CASSLGSGVADTQYF. DNA for the CDR3: TGTGCCAGCAGCTTGGGGAGCGGGGTAGCAGATACGCAGTATTTT.

V gene TRBV6-6 combines with J gene TRBJ2-7; no clear D gene. The V gene lost 2 bases and the J gene lost 2 bases, with 4 bases spanning the gap. Per germline, CDR1 MNHNY and CDR2 SVGAGI (reference sequence). The CDR3 contains 12 residues. The CDR3 nucleotides are TGTGCCAGCAGTTACCAGGCCTACGAGCAGTACTTC. This sequence encodes CASSYQAYEQYF.

In regard to this clone: Other DNA sequences within the sample encode an identical CDR3. This chain joins TRBV7-9 and TRBJ1-3, with no clear D. From germline, CDR1 is SEHNR and CDR2 FQNEAQ (reference sequence). The length of the CDR3 is 16 residues. Trimming took 3 bases from V and 0 from J, leaving 12 bases between them. Here the CDR3 DNA reads TGTGCCAGCAGCTTGACGACACCCTACTCTGGAAACACCATATATTTT. Protein: CASSLTTPYSGNTIYF.

The V call is TRBV2, the J call TRBJ1-4; the match to TRBD1 covers 9 bases. The CDR3 sequence is 15 residues long. Germline loops: CDR1 SNHLY, CDR2 FYNNEI. V lost 4 bases and J lost 1; bases outside the gene matches: 1. In DNA, the CDR3 is TGTGCCAGCAGTGTGGACAGGGGAACTAATGAAAAACTGTTTTTT. As protein: CASSVDRGTNEKLFF.

The chain has TRBV10-3 and TRBJ1-2; D is perhaps TRBD1 (5 bases). The germline gives CDR1 ENHRY, CDR2 SYGVKD. V was pared by 6 bases and J by 3 bases, with 23 bases between. The CDR3 has 17 residues. This CDR3 reads CAISATGDRQLDYGYTF. DNA of the CDR3: TGTGCCATCAGCGCGACGGGGGACCGGCAATTAGACTATGGCTACACCTTC.

The V call is TRBV29-1, the J call TRBJ1-1; possible D gene TRBD1, 6 bases. V lost 5 bases and J lost 3, with 19 bases in between. The V gene's germline CDR1 is SQVTM and CDR2 ANQGSEA. The CDR3 is made up of 15 amino acids. DNA for the CDR3: TGCAGCGTTTTCCTGCGACAGGTGATACACACTGAAGCTTTCTTT. It is translated as CSVFLRQVIHTEAFF.

This clone was counted a few times. Other DNA sequences in the sample encode the same CDR3. The V gene is TRBV5-1, the J gene TRBJ2-7, with D tentatively TRBD1 (6 bases). The germline V gene has CDR1 SGHRS and CDR2 YFSETQ. V lost 1 base, J lost 5 bases, and 7 bases lay in between. The CDR3 is 12 residues long. CDR3 bases: TGCGCCAGCAGCTTGACAGGGAACGAGCAGTACTTC. Residues: CASSLTGNEQYF.

The count of this clone is one. The rearrangement joins TRBV6-4 to TRBJ2-1; 7 nucleotides agree with TRBD2. CDR1 is MRHNA, CDR2 SNTAGT, per germline. Trimming took 3 bases from V and 1 from J; bases not matched to a gene: 6. The CDR3 has 16 amino acids. The CDR3 sequence is CASSENSGLSYNEQFF. The CDR3 nucleotides read TGTGCCAGCAGTGAGAATAGCGGGCTTTCCTACAATGAGCAGTTCTTC.